Here is one TCR beta chain with its context. Antigen unknown. Nominal health characterized the donors when sampled, though unrecorded immune exposures were likely. The primer mix had 60 Vbeta and 13 Jbeta primers. Using immunoSEQ multiplex PCR, the repertoire was profiled, and TCRdb retains in-frame clones only, with some absent. The sample records roughly 200,000 clones, just over 75% being singletons. This specimen comes from a study of cytomegalovirus exposure and HLA in healthy donors. Across the whole study: An analysis done earlier identified more than 100 million unique TCR beta sequences from about 179 million T cells.

The ends were cut back, 1 base at V and 1 base at J, with 11 bases in the middle. CDR1 is LNHNV and CDR2 is YYDKDF in the germline V gene (reference sequence). The CDR3 spans 16 residues. Study-wide results and limits: Most of the TCR beta V segments (in an earlier analysis) were productive either about 90% or about 30% of the time.

The chain recombines TRBV15 with TRBJ1-5, with D perhaps matching TRBD1 (6 bases). Material: PBMCs. The sequence came from a woman in her sixties in good health and CMV-seropositive. In DNA, the CDR3 is TGTGCCACCAGCAGAGGGGGGGGGCAGAGCAATCAGCCCCAGCATTTT. Its protein is CATSRGGGQSNQPQHF.